The 9 T cell receptor beta chains presented below share a single source sample, sequenced in a study of cytomegalovirus exposure and HLA in healthy donors. The PCR was carried out with 60 Vbeta primers and 13 Jbeta primers. Clones were read by immunoSEQ multiplex PCR, and TCRdb kept only the in-frame ones, dropping some. The sample holds some 140,000 clones; roughly 73% are singletons and the top ten take 0.95% to 1.4%. The sample comprised PBMCs. These receptors were obtained from a male donor in good health and CMV-seronegative.

CDR3 protein: CASSYRAGNTEAFF. CDR3 in DNA: TGTGCCAGCAGTTATAGGGCGGGGAACACTGAAGCTTTCTTT. The genes are TRBV6-5 and TRBJ1-1; D unclear. Germline CDR1 and CDR2: MNHEY and SVGAGI. Trimming took off 3 bases at V and 1 base at J, with 9 bases between the two ends. This CDR3 has 14 amino acids.

The chain is built from TRBV5-5 and TRBJ1-2; D not resolved. The V end was cut by 4 bases, the J end by 6 bases, with 22 bases between. This CDR3 is 16 amino acids long. Germline V lookup: CDR1 SGHKS, CDR2 YYEKEE (reference sequence). The CDR3 region has the DNA TGTGCCAGCAGCAGAAGTTCGACGGGTCTGATCAATGGCTACACCTTC. This codes for CASSRSSTGLINGYTF.

This chain links TRBV14 with TRBJ2-7, with D possibly being TRBD1 (6 bases). Germline V lookup: CDR1 SGHDN, CDR2 FVKESK. V lost 0 bases to trimming and J lost 9 bases, with 12 bases between them. CDR3 size: 13 residues. The CDR3 reads CASSQDWGRRQYF. The CDR3 DNA is TGTGCCAGCAGCCAAGATTGGGGGCGGCGGCAGTACTTC.

J is TRBJ2-5 and V is TRBV6-5; 7 bases align to TRBD1. With V trimmed by 6 bases and J by 4 bases, 8 bases remained unmatched. Germline V gene data show CDR1 as MNHEY and CDR2 as SVGAGI. The CDR3 consists of 14 residues. This CDR3 is CASRVAPGGETQYF. CDR3 DNA sequence: TGTGCCAGCAGGGTAGCCCCAGGGGGAGAGACCCAGTACTTC.

J is TRBJ1-4 and V is TRBV10-3; no clear D. With 10 bases removed from V and 0 bases from J, the gap between germline ends came to 12 bases. Looked up from germline, CDR1 is ENHRY and CDR2 is SYGVKD. The length of the CDR3 is 14 residues. The CDR3 coding sequence is TGTGCCAGCCAGCCGGGTGCAACTAATGAAAAACTGTTTTTT. It codes for CASQPGATNEKLFF.

V usage is TRBV27 and J usage is TRBJ2-3; 11 bases line up with TRBD2. Germline-derived CDR1 and CDR2 are MNHEY and SMNVEV (reference sequence). After removal of 6 bases from V and 0 bases from J, the junction contained 5 bases not matched to a gene. This CDR3 spans 16 amino acids. DNA of the CDR3: TGTGCCAGCAGGACTAGCGGGGTCGAAAGCACAGATACGCAGTATTTT. As protein: CASRTSGVESTDTQYF.

The chain employs TRBV7-2 and TRBJ1-4; D is possibly TRBD1 (6 bases). From germline, CDR1 is SGHTA and CDR2 FQGNSA. The V end was cut by 8 bases, the J end by 0 bases, with 10 bases between. The CDR3 has 14 amino acids. This chain's CDR3 is CASCGQPTNEKLFF. DNA for the CDR3: TGTGCCAGCTGCGGACAGCCAACTAATGAAAAACTGTTTTTT.

The rearrangement joins TRBV2 to TRBJ1-4, with 7 nucleotides matching TRBD1. There are 12 residues in the CDR3. Germline V gene sequence: CDR1 SNHLY, CDR2 FYNNEI. Trimming at V came to 6 bases and at J to 7 bases, leaving 2 bases not matched to a gene. This chain's CDR3 is CASSGDSEKLFF. Here the CDR3 DNA reads TGTGCCAGCAGCGGGGACAGTGAAAAACTGTTTTTT.

The chain employs TRBV27 and TRBJ2-2; D is unclear. Germline values: CDR1 MNHEY, CDR2 SMNVEV (reference sequence). This CDR3 region has 17 residues. Deletions cut 5 bases from V and 0 bases from J, with 16 bases between. CDR3 in DNA: TGTGCCAGCAGTGTGGAGAGACTGGTCGCGAACACCGGGGAGCTGTTTTTT. It yields the protein CASSVERLVANTGELFF.